This TCR beta chain derives from a study of blood T cell repertoires in COVID-19. Sequenced by immunoSEQ multiplex PCR; TCRdb stores in-frame clones only, minus some. This table holds some 150,000 clones, roughly 90% found once. This CDR3 has 12 residues. Trimming pared 2 bases from V and 10 bases from J, leaving 6 bases between. CDR1 is MNHNY and CDR2 is SVGAGI in the germline V gene (reference sequence). The sample taken for sequencing was peripheral blood. The receptor comes from a woman in her 50s with acute or convalescent COVID-19. This chain links TRBV6-6 with TRBJ1-6, with D perhaps matching TRBD1 (5 bases). The CDR3 DNA reads as TGTGCCAGCAGTTACGGGGCCTCACCCCTCCACTTT. This encodes CASSYGASPLHF.